This passage covers 4 T cell receptor beta chains from one sample sequenced in a study of metastatic and nonmetastatic thyroid tumors. Thyroid surgery had not been preceded by any treatment in any patient. With MiXCR, TCRdb called clones anew from the PCR reads. The sample holds approximately 20,000 clones, 15% to 18% seen once. The specimen sequenced was blood. These receptor sequences come from a female donor with papillary thyroid cancer or a benign thyroid nodule (not recorded which). Some clones in this sample may be carry-over from other donors' samples.

The chain links TRBV5-4 to TRBJ2-7; D remains unclear. Germline V gene sequence: CDR1 SGHNT, CDR2 YYREEE (reference sequence). The CDR3 runs 13 residues. V shed 1 base and J shed 4 bases, with 9 bases lying between them. This chain's CDR3 is CASSLWHKYEQYF. In DNA form, the CDR3 reads TGTGCCAGCAGCTTGTGGCATAAGTACGAGCAGTACTTC.

This clone was recorded a few times. This chain links TRBV6-2 or TRBV6-3 with TRBJ1-3, with D tentatively TRBD1 (5 bases). Germline lookup yields CDR1 MNHEY and CDR2 SVGEGT. Trimming took 7 bases from V and 7 from J, leaving 14 bases between them. This CDR3 comprises 13 residues. The CDR3 protein is CASIMYWGNTIYF. CDR3 nucleotide sequence: TGTGCCAGCATTATGTATTGGGGGAACACCATATATTTT.

This clone was recorded many times. The chain has TRBV4-3 and TRBJ2-7; 8 bases fit TRBD2. The CDR3 runs to 15 residues. The V gene end was trimmed by 1 base and the J gene end by 2 bases; junction bases not matched to a gene: 4. Germline lookup yields CDR1 LGHNA and CDR2 YSLEER. The DNA for the CDR3 is TGCGCCAGCAGCCAAGGACAAGCGGGAGCCTACGAGCAGTACTTC. Amino acid sequence: CASSQGQAGAYEQYF.

This clone was found many times. The V gene is TRBV24-1, the J gene TRBJ2-3, with D possibly TRBD1 on 5 matching bases. Trimming cost V 2 bases and J 2 bases, with 10 bases left between them. In germline, CDR1 is KGHDR, CDR2 SFDVKD. The CDR3 length is 15 residues. The CDR3 is CATSDYARATDTQYF. The CDR3 DNA follows: TGTGCCACCAGTGATTATGCCAGGGCCACAGATACGCAGTATTTT.